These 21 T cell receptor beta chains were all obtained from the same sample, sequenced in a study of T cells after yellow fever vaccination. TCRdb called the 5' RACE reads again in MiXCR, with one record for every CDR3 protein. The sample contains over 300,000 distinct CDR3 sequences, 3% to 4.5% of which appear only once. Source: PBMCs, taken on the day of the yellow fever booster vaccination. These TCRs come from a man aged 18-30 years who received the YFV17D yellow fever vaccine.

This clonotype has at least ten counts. The CDR3 nucleotides are TGTGCCAGCAGGGGGACAGGGGTTAGACAGCCCCAGCATTTT. Translating gives CASRGTGVRQPQHF. J is TRBJ1-5 and V is TRBV28; 10 bases match TRBD1. Per germline, CDR1 MDHEN and CDR2 SYDVKM. This CDR3 region has 14 residues. V was pared by 6 bases and J by 7 bases, with 6 bases of the junction left unmatched.

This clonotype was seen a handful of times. CDR3 amino acids: CASSYSLAGSYEQYF. CDR3 sequence (DNA): TGTGCCAGCAGTTACTCGTTGGCCGGCTCCTACGAGCAGTACTTC. This chain uses TRBV6-5 with TRBJ2-7; no clear D. The CDR3 totals 15 residues. The V gene's germline CDR1 is MNHEY and CDR2 SVGAGI. V dropped 0 bases and J dropped 0 bases, with 9 bases sitting between them.

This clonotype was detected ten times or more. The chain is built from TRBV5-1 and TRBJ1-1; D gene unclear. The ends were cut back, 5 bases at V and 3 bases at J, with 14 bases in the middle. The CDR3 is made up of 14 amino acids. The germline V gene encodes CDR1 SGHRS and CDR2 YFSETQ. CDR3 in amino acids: CASSNLPGDTEAFF. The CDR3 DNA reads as TGCGCCAGCAGTAACCTACCCGGGGACACTGAAGCTTTCTTT.

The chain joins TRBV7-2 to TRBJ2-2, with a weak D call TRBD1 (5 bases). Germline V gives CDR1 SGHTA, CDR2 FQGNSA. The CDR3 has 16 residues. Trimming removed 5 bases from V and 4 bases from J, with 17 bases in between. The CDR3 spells CASSGLKGASTGELFF. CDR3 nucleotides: TGTGCCAGCAGCGGCCTAAAAGGGGCGAGCACCGGGGAGCTGTTTTTT.

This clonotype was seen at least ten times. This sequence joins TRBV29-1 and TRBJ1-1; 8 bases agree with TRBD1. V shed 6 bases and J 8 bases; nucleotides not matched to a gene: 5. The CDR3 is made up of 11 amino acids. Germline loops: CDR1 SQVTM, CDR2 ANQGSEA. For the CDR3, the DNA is TGCAGCGTCGCCAGGGGGCACGAAGCTTTCTTT. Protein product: CSVARGHEAFF.

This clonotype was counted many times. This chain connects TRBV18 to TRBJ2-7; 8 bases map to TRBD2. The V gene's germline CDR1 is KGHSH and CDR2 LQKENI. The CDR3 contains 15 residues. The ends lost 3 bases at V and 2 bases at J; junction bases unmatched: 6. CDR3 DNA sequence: TGTGCCAGCTCACCCACGGGGGGGACGACCTACGAGCAGTACTTC. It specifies CASSPTGGTTYEQYF.

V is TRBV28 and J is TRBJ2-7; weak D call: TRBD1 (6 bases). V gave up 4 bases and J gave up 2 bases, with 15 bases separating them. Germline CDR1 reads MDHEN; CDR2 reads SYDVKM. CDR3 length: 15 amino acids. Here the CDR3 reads CASSSAQGSAYEQYV. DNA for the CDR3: TGTGCCAGCAGTTCCGCCCAGGGGTCGGCCTACGAGCAGTACGTC.

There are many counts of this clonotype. CDR3 region: CASSQGVTGSQPQHF. The CDR3 DNA sequence: TGCGCCAGCAGCCAAGGGGTCACAGGGTCTCAGCCCCAGCATTTT. V and J are TRBV4-1 and TRBJ1-5, with D possibly being TRBD1 (6 bases). Germline V lookup: CDR1 MGHRA, CDR2 YSYEKL. Trimming cost V 1 base and J 6 bases, with 13 bases left between them. The CDR3 has 15 amino acids.

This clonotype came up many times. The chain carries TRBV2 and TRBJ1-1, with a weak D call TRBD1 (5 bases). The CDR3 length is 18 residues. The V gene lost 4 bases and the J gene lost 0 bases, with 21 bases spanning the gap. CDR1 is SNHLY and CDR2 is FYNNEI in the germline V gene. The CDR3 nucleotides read TGTGCCAGCAGTGGGGGGACGGCAGTTGGATACTTGAACACTGAAGCTTTCTTT. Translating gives CASSGGTAVGYLNTEAFF.

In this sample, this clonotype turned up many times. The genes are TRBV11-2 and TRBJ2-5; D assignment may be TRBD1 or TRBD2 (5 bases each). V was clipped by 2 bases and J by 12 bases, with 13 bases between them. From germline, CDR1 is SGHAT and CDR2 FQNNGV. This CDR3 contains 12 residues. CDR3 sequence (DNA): TGTGCCAGCAGCTTAATGGGGACCCCGAAGTACTTC. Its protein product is CASSLMGTPKYF.

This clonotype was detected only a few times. For the CDR3, the DNA is TGTGCCAGCAGCCAAGACCATAGGGGGGGGCTGGACACTGAGCAGTTCTTC. It is translated as CASSQDHRGGLDTEQFF. The chain couples TRBV4-2 to TRBJ2-1, with D maybe TRBD2 (7 bases). The CDR3 length is 17 residues. Trimming left V 0 bases short and J 9 bases short, with 21 bases between. Germline V gene data show CDR1 as LGHNA and CDR2 as YNFKEQ.

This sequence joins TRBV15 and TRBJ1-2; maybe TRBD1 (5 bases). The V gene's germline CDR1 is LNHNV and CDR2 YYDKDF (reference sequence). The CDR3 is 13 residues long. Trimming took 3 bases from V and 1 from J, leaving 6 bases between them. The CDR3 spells CATSSGGNYGYTF. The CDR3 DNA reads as TGTGCCACCAGCAGCGGGGGTAACTATGGCTACACCTTC.

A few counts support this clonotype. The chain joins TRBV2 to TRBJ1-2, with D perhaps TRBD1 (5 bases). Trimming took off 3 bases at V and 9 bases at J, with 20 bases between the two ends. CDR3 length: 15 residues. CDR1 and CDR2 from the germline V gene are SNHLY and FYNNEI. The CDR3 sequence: CASSEGEGGQTSYTF. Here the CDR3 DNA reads TGTGCCAGCAGTGAGGGGGAAGGCGGGCAGACGAGCTACACCTTC.

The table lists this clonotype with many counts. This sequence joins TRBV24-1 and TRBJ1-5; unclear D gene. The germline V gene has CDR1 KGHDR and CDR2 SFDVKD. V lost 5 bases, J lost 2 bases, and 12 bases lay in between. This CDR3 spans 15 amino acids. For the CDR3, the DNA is TGTGCCACCAGTGGGAGGAAGAGTGGCAATCAGCCCCAGCATTTT. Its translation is CATSGRKSGNQPQHF.

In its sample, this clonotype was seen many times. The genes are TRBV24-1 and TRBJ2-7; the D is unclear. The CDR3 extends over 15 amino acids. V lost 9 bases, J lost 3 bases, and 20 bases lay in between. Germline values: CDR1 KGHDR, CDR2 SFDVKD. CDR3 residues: CATAPSRMAGYEQYF. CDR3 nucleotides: TGTGCCACCGCCCCCAGCCGGATGGCCGGCTACGAGCAGTACTTC.

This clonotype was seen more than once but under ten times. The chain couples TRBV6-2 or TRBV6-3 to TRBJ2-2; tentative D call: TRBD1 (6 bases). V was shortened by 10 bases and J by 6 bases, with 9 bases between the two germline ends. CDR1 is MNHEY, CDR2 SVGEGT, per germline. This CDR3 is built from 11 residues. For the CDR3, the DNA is TGTGCCACTGGACAGCCCGGGGAGCTGTTTTTT. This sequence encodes CATGQPGELFF.

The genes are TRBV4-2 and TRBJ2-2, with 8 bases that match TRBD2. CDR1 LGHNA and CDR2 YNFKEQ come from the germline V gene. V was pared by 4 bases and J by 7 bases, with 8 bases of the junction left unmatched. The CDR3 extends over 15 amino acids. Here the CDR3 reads CASSPAGGVHGELFF. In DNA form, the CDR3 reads TGTGCCAGCAGCCCCGCCGGGGGGGTACACGGGGAGCTGTTTTTT.

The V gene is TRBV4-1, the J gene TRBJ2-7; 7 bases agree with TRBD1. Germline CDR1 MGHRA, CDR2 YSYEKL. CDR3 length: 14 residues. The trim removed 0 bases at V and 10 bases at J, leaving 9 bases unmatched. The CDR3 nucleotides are TGCGCCAGCAGCCAAGATGTAGGGACAGTCGACCAGTACGTC. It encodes CASSQDVGTVDQYV.

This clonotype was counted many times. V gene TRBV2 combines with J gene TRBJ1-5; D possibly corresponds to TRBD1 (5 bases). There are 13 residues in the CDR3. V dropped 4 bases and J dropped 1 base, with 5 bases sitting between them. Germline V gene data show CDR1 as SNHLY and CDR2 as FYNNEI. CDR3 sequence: CASSGGSNQPQHF. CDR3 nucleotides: TGTGCCAGCAGTGGGGGCAGCAATCAGCCCCAGCATTTT.

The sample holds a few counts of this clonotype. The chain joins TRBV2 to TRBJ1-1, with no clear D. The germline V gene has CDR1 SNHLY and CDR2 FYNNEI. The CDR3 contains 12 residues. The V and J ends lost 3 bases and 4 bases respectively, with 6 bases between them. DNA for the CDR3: TGTGCCAGCAGTGAGATTCGCACTGAAGCTTTCTTT. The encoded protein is CASSEIRTEAFF.

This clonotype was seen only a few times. CDR3 DNA: TGTGCCAGCAGTTCGGACAGGGGGGCTTCACCCCTCCACTTT. Amino acids: CASSSDRGASPLHF. The chain carries TRBV5-4 and TRBJ1-6, with 10 bases fitting TRBD1. CDR1 and CDR2 from the germline V gene are SGHNT and YYREEE (reference sequence). With 5 bases clipped from V and 9 bases from J, the junction kept 5 bases outside the gene matches. This CDR3 comprises 14 residues.